Listed here are 14 T cell receptor beta chains from one sample, sequenced in a study of cytomegalovirus exposure and HLA in healthy donors. Use of 60 Vbeta and 13 Jbeta primers characterized the PCR. TCRdb's copy holds only in-frame clones and misses some; the assay was immunoSEQ multiplex PCR. The listing records about 210,000 clones. The material sequenced was PBMCs. All receptors derive from a woman younger than 45 in good health and CMV-seropositive.

This sequence joins TRBV7-8 and TRBJ2-7; 11 positions agree with TRBD1. Germline CDR1 and CDR2: SGHVS and FQNEAQ. Losses at the gene ends were 5 bases for V and 6 bases for J; bases not matched to a gene: 9. This CDR3 has 15 residues. The CDR3 nucleotides are TGTGCCAGCAGCCCGTGGACAGGGGGCCAACCCGAGCAGTACTTC. Encoded protein: CASSPWTGGQPEQYF. The whole variable domain, filled in from reference TRBV7-8 and TRBJ2-7, reads GAGVSQSPRYKVAKRGQDVALRCDPISGHVSLFWYQQALGQGPEFLTYFQNEAQLDKSGLPSDRFFAERPEGSVSTLKIQRTQQEDSAVYLCASSPWTGGQPEQYFGPGTRLTVT.

The rearrangement uses TRBV19 and TRBJ1-3, with a possible D match to TRBD1 (5 bases). This CDR3 has 15 amino acids. V gave up 7 bases and J gave up 2 bases, with 15 bases separating them. In germline, CDR1 is LNHDA, CDR2 SQIVND (reference sequence). CDR3 nucleotide sequence: TGTGCCAGTAAGATTGGCGGGGGTGCTGGAAACACCATATATTTT. It codes for CASKIGGGAGNTIYF.

CDR3 bases: TGTGCCAGTAACCCGAAGGACAGGACCCATCAGCCCCAGCATTTT. This encodes CASNPKDRTHQPQHF. The V and J genes are TRBV19 and TRBJ1-5; 7 bases agree with TRBD1. V lost 7 bases and J lost 5; bases outside the gene matches: 11. This CDR3 has 15 amino acids. Germline V gene sequence: CDR1 LNHDA, CDR2 SQIVND (reference sequence).

This chain connects TRBV11-2 to TRBJ2-7; D remains unclear. Germline V lookup: CDR1 SGHAT, CDR2 FQNNGV. The CDR3 has 15 residues. V was shortened by 0 bases and J by 2 bases, with 11 bases between the two germline ends. The CDR3 sequence: CASSLDVAAPYEQYF. The CDR3 bases are TGTGCCAGCAGCTTAGATGTGGCGGCCCCCTACGAGCAGTACTTC.

The chain is built from TRBV29-1 and TRBJ2-3; 10 bases are a match to TRBD2. The CDR3 extends over 15 amino acids. Germline trimming cut 2 bases from V and 1 base from J; bases unmatched to any gene: 3. CDR1 and CDR2 (germline): SQVTM, ANQGSEA. The CDR3, as DNA: TGCAGCGTTGAATACCTAGCGGGGGGCACAGATACGCAGTATTTT. It yields the protein CSVEYLAGGTDTQYF.

This chain joins TRBV9 and TRBJ1-2, with 7 nucleotides matching TRBD1. CDR1 is SGDLS, CDR2 YYNGEE, per germline. V lost 3 bases, J lost 8 bases, and 16 bases stayed unmatched. CDR3 length equals 16 residues. Here the CDR3 DNA reads TGTGCCAGCAGCGGCACAACAGTCGGGACAGCTAGGGGCTACACCTTC. It encodes CASSGTTVGTARGYTF.

This chain links TRBV2 with TRBJ2-5, with 9 bases identical to TRBD2. The V gene end was trimmed by 2 bases and the J gene end by 1 base; junction bases not matched to a gene: 8. The CDR3 covers 17 residues. Germline CDR1 SNHLY, CDR2 FYNNEI. The CDR3 region has the DNA TGTGCCAGCAGTGAATTGGGAGCTAGCGGGACCCAAGAGACCCAGTACTTC. As protein: CASSELGASGTQETQYF.

Turning to this clone: Other DNA sequences in this specimen translate into the identical CDR3. The CDR3 is CASTRTGQGAAGELFF. DNA for the CDR3: TGTGCCAGCACCCGAACGGGACAGGGGGCCGCCGGGGAGCTGTTTTTT. The chain carries TRBV5-6 and TRBJ2-2; 12 bases map to TRBD1. In germline, CDR1 is SGHDT, CDR2 YYEEEE. There are 16 residues in the CDR3. The V segment lost 6 bases and the J segment 6 bases; nucleotides outside the gene matches: 9.

The chain recombines TRBV6-6 with TRBJ1-1, with D unclear. The CDR3 contains 12 residues. The germline V gene encodes CDR1 MNHNY and CDR2 SVGAGI (reference sequence). V shed 6 bases and J shed 6 bases, with 11 bases lying between them. The CDR3 is CASRRAPAEAFF. CDR3 DNA sequence: TGTGCCAGCAGACGCGCCCCCGCTGAAGCTTTCTTT.

The genes are TRBV4-3 and TRBJ2-2; 7 bases agree with TRBD2. CDR3 length equals 16 residues. Germline lookup yields CDR1 LGHNA and CDR2 YSLEER. Trimming at V came to 0 bases and at J to 5 bases, leaving 6 bases not matched to a gene. The CDR3 is CASSQESLAVTGELFF. CDR3 coding DNA: TGCGCCAGCAGCCAAGAGTCGCTAGCGGTTACCGGGGAGCTGTTTTTT.

The chain employs TRBV6-1 and TRBJ2-3, with 7 bases aligning to TRBD2. The V and J ends lost 6 bases and 1 base, in that order; junction bases with no gene match: 4. The CDR3 totals 14 residues. Germline CDR1 and CDR2: MNHNS and SASEGT. The CDR3 protein is CASRMGGGTDTQYF. Here the CDR3 DNA reads TGTGCCAGCAGGATGGGAGGGGGCACAGATACGCAGTATTTT.

The rearrangement joins TRBV28 to TRBJ1-2; 7 bases fit TRBD1. The CDR3 has 14 amino acids. The J segment lost 4 bases and the V segment lost 4 bases, leaving 6 bases of the junction unmatched. The germline V gene has CDR1 MDHEN and CDR2 SYDVKM. The CDR3 is CASSSGTALYGYTF. For the CDR3, the DNA is TGTGCCAGCAGTTCCGGGACAGCTCTCTATGGCTACACCTTC.

This chain links TRBV5-1 with TRBJ2-7; no clear D gene. Per the germline V gene, CDR1 is SGHRS and CDR2 is YFSETQ. The CDR3 has 13 residues. The V end lost 5 bases, the J end lost 2 bases, and 11 bases lay between the germline ends. In DNA, the CDR3 is TGCGCCAGCAGGGCAGACACGGCCTACGAGCAGTACTTC. Protein: CASRADTAYEQYF.

The chain combines TRBV10-1 with TRBJ2-7, with D unresolved. Trimming stripped 3 bases from V and 3 bases from J, with 6 bases between. From germline, CDR1 is WNHNN and CDR2 SYGVQD (reference sequence). CDR3 length: 12 residues. The CDR3 protein is CASSDYSYEQYF. CDR3 sequence (DNA): TGCGCCAGCAGTGATTACAGCTACGAGCAGTACTTC.